These T cell receptor beta chains were read from a single sample in a study of identical twins. TCRdb reprocessed the 5' RACE reads via MiXCR and lists one record per CDR3 protein. This table has around 250,000 distinct CDR3 sequences, over 5.5% appearing once. These data were likewise used in another study, on T cells expressing NK-cell markers.

The specimen sequenced was CD8+ T cells sorted from blood. These receptors all stem from a young woman in good health. Both conserved end residues are part of each CDR3. Each record gives: V gene, J gene, D gene, clone size, CDR3 length, CDR3 DNA, CDR3 protein. The D gene is left open where the match is weak. Size tells how often a clone was seen (once, few, many) or the class of an expanded clone, and some rows leave it out.

V: TRBV7-3; J: TRBJ2-3; D: TRBD2; size: many; length: 17; DNA: TGTGCCAGCAGCTTACTGGCGGGGGGCCTGAACACAGATACGCAGTATTTT; CDR3: CASSLLAGGLNTDTQYF
V: TRBV11-1; J: TRBJ1-5; D: TRBD1; size: many; length: 18; DNA: TGTGCCAGCAGCTTAGCCCCGGGACAGGGCTATAGCAATCAGCCCCAGCATTTT; CDR3: CASSLAPGQGYSNQPQHF
V: TRBV25-1; J: TRBJ2-1; D: TRBD2; size: many; length: 14; DNA: TGTGCCAGCTCCCCTTCGGGACTAGCAGATGAGCAGTTCTTC; CDR3: CASSPSGLADEQFF
V: TRBV9; J: TRBJ2-2; D: -; size: -; length: 16; DNA: TGTGCCAGCTCTACCAATACCCGGGGGCTTTCCGGGGAGCTGTTTTTT; CDR3: CASSTNTRGLSGELFF
V: TRBV5-1; J: TRBJ2-1; D: TRBD2; size: many; length: 15; DNA: TGCGCCAGCAGCTTGGGCGGGGGGGCTGGCAATGAGCAGTTCTTC; CDR3: CASSLGGGAGNEQFF
V: TRBV27; J: TRBJ1-2; D: -; size: few; length: 13; DNA: TGTGCCAGCAGTTTATCTTCGGACGGTGGCTACACCTTC; CDR3: CASSLSSDGGYTF
V: TRBV20-1; J: TRBJ1-1; D: -; size: few; length: 15; DNA: TGCAGTGCTAGAGGGGGGCAGCGGCGGGGCACTGAAGCTTTCTTT; CDR3: CSARGGQRRGTEAFF
V: TRBV7-9; J: TRBJ1-1; D: -; size: many; length: 14; DNA: TGTGCCAGCAGCCTGACGGGAGGGGAAACTGAAGCTTTCTTT; CDR3: CASSLTGGETEAFF
V: TRBV15; J: TRBJ2-1; D: TRBD1; size: many; length: 17; DNA: TGTGCCACCAGCAGGCCTATACCGGGACAGGGAACCAATGAGCAGTTCTTC; CDR3: CATSRPIPGQGTNEQFF
V: TRBV7-9; J: TRBJ2-7; D: TRBD1; size: many; length: 12; DNA: TGTGCCAGCAGCGGACAGGGGGAGGAGCAGTACTTC; CDR3: CASSGQGEEQYF
V: TRBV29-1; J: TRBJ1-3; D: -; size: few; length: 13; DNA: TGCAGCGTTGTCCGGGGAGCTGGAAACACCATATATTTT; CDR3: CSVVRGAGNTIYF
V: TRBV4-3; J: TRBJ1-4; D: -; size: -; length: 16; DNA: TGCGCCAGCAGCCGCCGGACCGTCGCAACTAATGAAAAACTGTTTTTT; CDR3: CASSRRTVATNEKLFF
V: TRBV4-3; J: TRBJ2-3; D: -; size: -; length: 17; DNA: TGCGCCAGCAGCCAAGATAGTGTCGATCGGATCGCAGATACGCAGTATTTT; CDR3: CASSQDSVDRIADTQYF
V: TRBV4-1; J: TRBJ2-7; D: -; size: -; length: 15; DNA: TGCGCCAGCAGCCAAGATACAGGTAGCTACTACGAGCAGTACTTC; CDR3: CASSQDTGSYYEQYF
V: TRBV15; J: TRBJ2-1; D: TRBD2; size: -; length: 13; DNA: TGTGCCACCAAGACTAGCGGATACAATGAGCAGTTCTTC; CDR3: CATKTSGYNEQFF
V: TRBV5-5; J: TRBJ1-1; D: TRBD1; size: few; length: 14; DNA: TGTGCCAGCAGCCAGGGACAGAGGAACACTGAAGCTTTCTTT; CDR3: CASSQGQRNTEAFF